The rows below give T cell receptor beta chains drawn from one sample of a study of control samples from healthy donors and cancer patients. Here immunoSEQ multiplex PCR was the method, and the copy in TCRdb shows in-frame clones only, minus some. Counted here are fewer than 95,000 clones, just under 85% occurring once; the ten biggest clones make up around 20%. The specimen sequenced was blood. These receptor sequences come from a man aged 25 to 40 in good health. Each CDR3 is given with its conserved first and last residue. A D gene is named only where the DNA matches it firmly. Only part of the rows carry a size: once, few, many, or a class if the clone is expanded.

v_call	j_call	cdr3_length	clone_size	d_call	cdr3_aa	cdr3_nt
TRBV18	TRBJ2-1	16	.	TRBD2	CASSRTRGGSYNEQFF	TGTGCCAGCTCAAGAACACGGGGAGGGTCCTACAATGAGCAGTTCTTC
TRBV28	TRBJ1-6	14	.	.	CASSPPDSYSPLHF	TGTGCCAGCAGTCCCCCGGACAGTTATTCACCCCTCCACTTT
TRBV7-7	TRBJ2-5	15	once	.	CASSHGVGGLETQYF	TGTGCCAGCAGCCACGGGGTTGGGGGTTTGGAGACCCAGTACTTC
TRBV28	TRBJ2-7	14	.	.	CASSLAGDRYEQYF	TGTGCCAGCAGTTTAGCGGGGGACAGGTACGAGCAGTACTTC
TRBV6-1	TRBJ2-1	15	few	TRBD2	CASSEASGGANEQFF	TGTGCCAGCAGTGAAGCTAGCGGGGGGGCCAATGAGCAGTTCTTC
TRBV7-8	TRBJ2-1	15	.	TRBD1	CASSFAQGIYNEQFF	TGTGCCAGCAGCTTCGCACAGGGGATCTACAATGAGCAGTTCTTC
TRBV27	TRBJ1-1	14	.	TRBD1	CASSSDRESGQAFF	TGTGCCAGCAGCTCGGACAGGGAATCGGGTCAGGCTTTCTTT
TRBV21-1	TRBJ2-7	15	.	.	CASSKDKDRGNEQYF	TGTGCCAGCAGCAAAGATAAGGACAGGGGAAACGAGCAGTACTTC
TRBV7-9	TRBJ2-7	13	.	.	CASSLGRGSEQYF	TGTGCCAGCAGCTTAGGACGCGGATCCGAGCAGTACTTC
TRBV5-4	TRBJ1-3	17	.	.	CASSPTGHLGSGNTIYF	TGTGCCAGCAGCCCTACGGGACACTTGGGATCTGGAAACACCATATATTTT
TRBV7-2	TRBJ2-1	12	.	.	CASSSDSGRKFF	TGTGCCAGCAGCTCCGACTCCGGTAGGAAGTTCTTC
TRBV18	TRBJ2-5	14	.	.	CASSTSGLKETQYF	TGTGCCAGCTCGACGTCGGGACTCAAGGAGACCCAGTACTTC
TRBV5-8	TRBJ1-4	15	.	TRBD1	CASNRLGGLREKLFF	TGTGCCAGCAACCGGTTAGGGGGCTTGCGTGAAAAACTGTTTTTT
TRBV18	TRBJ2-3	14	.	.	CASSAYPPPGTQYF	TGTGCCAGCTCAGCCTACCCCCCGCCAGGTACGCAGTATTTT
TRBV30	TRBJ2-7	13	.	.	CAWSVQGSYEQYF	TGTGCCTGGAGTGTACAGGGCTCCTACGAGCAGTACTTC
TRBV15	TRBJ2-1	17	.	TRBD2	CATSRVRGGTSCNEQFF	TGTGCCACCAGCAGAGTTCGCGGGGGGACCTCCTGCAATGAGCAGTTCTTC
TRBV7-9	TRBJ1-4	15	.	.	CASSLAAQGVGKLFF	TGTGCCAGCAGCTTAGCGGCACAGGGCGTCGGAAAACTGTTTTTT
TRBV19	TRBJ2-2	14	.	.	CASSHFQGTGELFF	TGTGCCAGTAGCCACTTCCAGGGCACCGGGGAGCTGTTTTTT
TRBV5-1	TRBJ2-3	17	.	.	CASSLGPGIPSTDTQYF	TGCGCCAGCAGCTTGGGGCCAGGCATCCCTAGCACAGATACGCAGTATTTT
TRBV3-1/TRBV3-2	TRBJ1-5	13	many	.	CASSQGANQPQHF	TGTGCCAGCAGCCAAGGGGCCAATCAGCCCCAGCATTTT
TRBV5-6	TRBJ1-2	14	.	.	CASSLGQPNYGYTF	TGTGCCAGCAGCTTGGGACAGCCAAACTATGGCTACACCTTC
TRBV28	TRBJ2-7	15	.	TRBD1	CASSPRDRGVEEQYF	TGTGCCAGCAGTCCTCGGGACAGGGGAGTAGAGGAGCAGTACTTC
TRBV10-3	TRBJ2-3	19	.	TRBD1	CATRTGTGAGKGGTDTQYF	TGTGCCACCAGAACCGGGACAGGGGCGGGGAAGGGGGGCACAGATACGCAGTATTTT
TRBV6-5	TRBJ2-2	15	.	.	CASSQDISNTGELFF	TGTGCCAGCAGTCAGGACATATCGAACACCGGGGAGCTGTTTTTT
TRBV5-1	TRBJ1-5	12	.	.	CASSLDGNPQHF	TGCGCCAGCAGCTTGGACGGCAACCCCCAGCATTTT
TRBV5-1	TRBJ2-7	15	.	TRBD2	CASSPLAGGPGEQYF	TGCGCCAGCAGCCCATTAGCGGGGGGGCCGGGTGAGCAGTACTTC
TRBV3-1/TRBV3-2	TRBJ1-4	14	.	.	CASSQNLPAGKLFF	TGTGCCAGCAGCCAAAATCTCCCCGCTGGTAAACTGTTTTTT
TRBV7-9	TRBJ1-1	14	.	TRBD1	CASSVGTGNTEAFF	TGTGCCAGCAGCGTAGGGACAGGGAACACTGAAGCTTTCTTT
TRBV15	TRBJ2-2	15	many	.	CATSTPGGGTGELFF	TGTGCCACCAGCACTCCAGGGGGGGGCACCGGGGAGCTGTTTTTT
TRBV10-3	TRBJ2-2	17	.	TRBD1	CAIRPGQGNPGTGELFF	TGTGCCATCAGACCGGGACAGGGCAACCCGGGCACCGGGGAGCTGTTTTTT
TRBV6-5	TRBJ1-2	16	.	.	CASSYTVVRGEYGYTF	TGTGCCAGCAGTTACACTGTTGTGAGAGGGGAATATGGCTACACCTTC
TRBV5-4	TRBJ1-1	18	.	.	CASSLGLGGKGMNTEAFF	TGTGCCAGCAGCTTGGGTTTGGGGGGTAAGGGGATGAACACTGAAGCTTTCTTT
TRBV7-3	TRBJ2-1	16	.	TRBD2	CASSLGLAGTRVEQFF	TGTGCCAGCAGCTTAGGGCTAGCGGGGACAAGGGTTGAGCAGTTCTTC
TRBV5-1	TRBJ2-6	17	once	TRBD2	CASSSGARGAGANVLTF	TGCGCCAGCAGCTCCGGAGCGCGGGGGGCGGGGGCCAACGTCCTGACTTTC
TRBV18	TRBJ2-5	13	few	.	CASSPPSIKTQYF	TGTGCCAGCTCACCACCGAGTATAAAGACCCAGTACTTC
TRBV2	TRBJ2-1	18	.	.	CASSEVGWPVSFDNEQFF	TGTGCCAGCAGTGAGGTGGGTTGGCCGGTGAGTTTCGACAATGAGCAGTTCTTC
TRBV5-1	TRBJ1-4	15	.	.	CASSLRGLEGEKLFF	TGCGCCAGCAGCTTGCGAGGGTTGGAGGGTGAAAAACTGTTTTTT
TRBV3-1/TRBV3-2	TRBJ2-7	15	.	.	CASSQGPHEVYEQYF	TGTGCCAGCAGCCAAGGACCTCATGAAGTCTACGAGCAGTACTTC
TRBV9	TRBJ1-2	14	.	.	CASSVGDVNYGYTF	TGTGCCAGCAGCGTAGGTGACGTTAACTATGGCTACACCTTC
TRBV5-1	TRBJ2-7	11	.	.	CASSSQGEQYF	TGCGCCAGCAGCTCCCAAGGTGAGCAGTACTTC
TRBV2	TRBJ1-1	12	.	.	CAREVSNTEAFF	TGTGCCAGAGAAGTTTCGAACACTGAAGCTTTCTTT
TRBV5-1	TRBJ1-1	14	.	.	CASSYRQLNTEAFF	TGCGCCAGCAGCTACAGACAGTTGAACACTGAAGCTTTCTTT
TRBV7-8	TRBJ1-4	15	.	.	CASSLEDLRREKLFF	TGTGCCAGCAGCTTAGAGGACCTCCGGCGGGAAAAACTGTTTTTT
TRBV7-6	TRBJ2-2	16	.	TRBD2	CASSLRTSRGTGELFF	TGTGCCAGCAGCCTTCGGACTAGCAGGGGCACCGGGGAGCTGTTTTTT
TRBV6-6	TRBJ2-3	15	.	.	CASSYRPEGTDTQYF	TGTGCCAGCAGTTACAGGCCCGAAGGCACAGATACGCAGTATTTT
TRBV7-6	TRBJ2-1	15	.	.	CASSLEQGRAGEQFF	TGTGCCAGCAGCTTAGAACAGGGACGGGCGGGTGAGCAGTTCTTC
TRBV4-1	TRBJ2-7	15	.	.	CASSQDRQTPYEQYF	TGCGCCAGCAGCCAAGATAGGCAGACCCCCTACGAGCAGTACTTC
TRBV7-9	TRBJ1-1	13	.	.	CASSLVRNTEAFF	TGTGCCAGCAGCTTAGTCAGGAACACTGAAGCTTTCTTT